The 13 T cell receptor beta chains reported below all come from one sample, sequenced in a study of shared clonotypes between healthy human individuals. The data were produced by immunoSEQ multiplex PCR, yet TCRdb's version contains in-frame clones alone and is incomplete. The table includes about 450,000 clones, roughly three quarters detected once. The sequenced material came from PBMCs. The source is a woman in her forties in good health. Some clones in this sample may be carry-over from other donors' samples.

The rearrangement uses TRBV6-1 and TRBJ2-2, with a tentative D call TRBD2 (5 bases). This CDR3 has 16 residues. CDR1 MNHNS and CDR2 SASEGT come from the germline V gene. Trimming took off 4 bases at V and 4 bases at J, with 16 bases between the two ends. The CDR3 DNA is TGTGCCAGCAGTGTTTGGAGCGGAAGAGGCACCGGGGAGCTGTTTTTT. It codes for CASSVWSGRGTGELFF.

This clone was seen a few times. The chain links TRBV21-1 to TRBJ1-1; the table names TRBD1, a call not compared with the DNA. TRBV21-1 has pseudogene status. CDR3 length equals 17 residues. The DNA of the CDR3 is TGTGCCGTCAGGGGGAGACAGGGGGCGCATAAGGGGACTGAAGCTTTCTTT. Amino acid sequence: CAVRGRQGAHKGTEAFF.

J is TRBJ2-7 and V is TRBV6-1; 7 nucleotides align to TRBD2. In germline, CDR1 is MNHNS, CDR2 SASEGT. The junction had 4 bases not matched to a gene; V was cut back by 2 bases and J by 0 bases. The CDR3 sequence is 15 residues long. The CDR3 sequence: CASSERGGSSYEQYF. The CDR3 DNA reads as TGTGCCAGCAGTGAACGGGGCGGGAGCTCCTACGAGCAGTACTTC.

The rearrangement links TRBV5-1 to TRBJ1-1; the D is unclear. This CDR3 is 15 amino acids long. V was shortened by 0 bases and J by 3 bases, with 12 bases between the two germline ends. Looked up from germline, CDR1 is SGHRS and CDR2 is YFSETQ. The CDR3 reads CASSLVGSGDTEAFF. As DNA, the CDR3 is TGCGCCAGCAGCTTGGTGGGTAGTGGGGACACTGAAGCTTTCTTT.

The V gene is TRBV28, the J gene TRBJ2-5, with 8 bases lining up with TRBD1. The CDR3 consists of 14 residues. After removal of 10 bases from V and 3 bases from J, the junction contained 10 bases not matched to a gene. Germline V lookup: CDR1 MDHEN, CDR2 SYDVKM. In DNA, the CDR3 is TGTGCCATCAAGGGGGCAGGGGGCAAAGAGACCCAGTACTTC. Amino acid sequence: CAIKGAGGKETQYF.

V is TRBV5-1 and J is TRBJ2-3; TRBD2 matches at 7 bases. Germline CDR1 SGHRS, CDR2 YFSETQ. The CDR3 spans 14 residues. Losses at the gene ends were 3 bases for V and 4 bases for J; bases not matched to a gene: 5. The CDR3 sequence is CASSSVAGADTQYF. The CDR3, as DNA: TGCGCCAGCAGCTCGGTGGCGGGAGCAGATACGCAGTATTTT.

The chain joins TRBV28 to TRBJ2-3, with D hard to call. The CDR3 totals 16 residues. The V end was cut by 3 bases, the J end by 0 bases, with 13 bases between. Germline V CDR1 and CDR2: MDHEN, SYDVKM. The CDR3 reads CASSFLTGTSTDTQYF. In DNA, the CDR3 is TGTGCCAGCAGTTTTCTAACGGGCACTAGCACAGATACGCAGTATTTT.

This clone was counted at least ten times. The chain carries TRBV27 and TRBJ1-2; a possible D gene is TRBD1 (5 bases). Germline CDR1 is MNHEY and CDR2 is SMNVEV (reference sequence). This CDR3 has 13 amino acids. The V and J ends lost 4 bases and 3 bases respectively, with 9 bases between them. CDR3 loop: CASSSLRDYGYTF. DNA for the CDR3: TGTGCCAGCAGTTCCCTCAGGGACTATGGCTACACCTTC.

The CDR3 DNA is TGTGCCAGCAGTCCGGACAGGGTTCGGGACGACTATGGCTACACCTTC. Amino acid sequence: CASSPDRVRDDYGYTF. The rearrangement links TRBV2 to TRBJ1-2; 8 bases fit TRBD1. The junction had 11 bases not matched to a gene; V was cut back by 5 bases and J by 3 bases. This CDR3 is 16 amino acids long. In germline, CDR1 is SNHLY, CDR2 FYNNEI.

CDR3 coding DNA: TGCGCCAGCAGCTTGGCGGTAGGGGGCCACGAGCAGTACTTC. Its translation: CASSLAVGGHEQYF. The chain employs TRBV5-1 and TRBJ2-7, with 7 bases that match TRBD1. J was trimmed by 5 bases and V by 0 bases; bases with no gene match: 5. From germline, CDR1 is SGHRS and CDR2 YFSETQ. The CDR3 is 14 residues long.

This CDR3 is CASSRGLGETQYF. The CDR3 DNA sequence: TGTGCCAGCAGCAGGGGGCTTGGGGAGACCCAGTACTTC. The genes are TRBV5-4 and TRBJ2-5; 7 nucleotides agree with TRBD1. The germline gives CDR1 SGHNT, CDR2 YYREEE (reference sequence). The V segment lost 4 bases and the J segment 5 bases; nucleotides outside the gene matches: 5. There are 13 residues in the CDR3.

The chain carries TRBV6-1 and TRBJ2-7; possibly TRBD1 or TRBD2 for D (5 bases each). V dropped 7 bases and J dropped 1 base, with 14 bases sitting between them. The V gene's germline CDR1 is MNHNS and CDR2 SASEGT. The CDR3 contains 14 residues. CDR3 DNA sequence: TGTGCCAGCAATCCGGGACGGGTATCCTACGAGCAGTACTTC. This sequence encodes CASNPGRVSYEQYF.

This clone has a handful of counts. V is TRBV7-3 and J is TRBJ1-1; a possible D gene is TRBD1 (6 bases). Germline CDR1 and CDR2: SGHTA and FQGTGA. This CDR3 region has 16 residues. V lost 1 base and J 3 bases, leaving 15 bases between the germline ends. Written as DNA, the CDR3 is TGTGCCAGCAGCTTAAGGGGTACAGGGTACGACACTGAAGCTTTCTTT. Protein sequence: CASSLRGTGYDTEAFF.